Reported below is one T cell receptor (beta chain). What it binds is unknown. Then a second PCR, running about 7 to 11 cycles, was carried out with a sample-barcoded 5' primer and a J-beta primer mix. A template-switch adaptor with 12 random nucleotides tagged each cDNA molecule. TCRdb re-called the 5' RACE reads through MiXCR, storing one row per CDR3 protein. The sample carries around 800,000 distinct CDR3 sequences, about 48% recorded once. The sample is drawn from a study of blood T cells in healthy people across ages. Every sample had a minimum of 6.5 million PBMCs isolated. V lost 6 bases and J lost 8, with 13 bases in between. CDR3 length equals 12 residues. Broader study findings: Naive T cell percentage showed a strong correlation with TCR beta diversity. Lack of knowledge of donor CMV status possibly confounded expanded clonotype changes.

V usage is TRBV12-3 or TRBV12-4 and J usage is TRBJ1-2; a weak D match, TRBD1 (6 bases). Sequencing was done on a sample of blood. This receptor was taken from a man older than 75 in good health. CDR3 protein: CASSARGGGYTF. Here the CDR3 DNA reads TGTGCCAGCAGCGCAAGGGGGGGGGGCTACACCTTC.